Each of the 18 T cell receptor beta chains below was sequenced from the same sample in a study of regulatory T cells in long-lasting Graves disease. Specified time point: persistent/refractory GD, antithyroid drugs over 5 years with positive TRAb. TCR sequences were obtained from RNA taken from PBMCs. Relying on iRepertoire HTBI primers and Arm-PCR of CDR3 regions, the team built TCR beta libraries. TCRdb recomputed calls from the multiplex PCR reads with MiXCR, one row per CDR3 protein. Seen here are approximately 500,000 distinct CDR3 sequences, under 25% observed once, and the top ten hold roughly 7%. This material consisted of peripheral blood mononuclear cells (PBMCs), taken when the disease was refractory, from a patient treated with antithyroid drugs. The receptors were gathered from a female donor with Graves disease.

This clonotype was observed a few times. The V and J genes are TRBV25-1 and TRBJ2-5; possible D gene TRBD2, 6 bases. The CDR3 consists of 11 residues. Looked up from germline, CDR1 is MGHDK and CDR2 is SYGVNS. V was shortened by 7 bases and J by 6 bases, with 9 bases between the two germline ends. CDR3 sequence: CASNSGQTQYF. CDR3 in DNA: TGTGCCAGCAATAGCGGACAGACCCAGTACTTC.

The V call is TRBV19, the J call TRBJ2-1; 8 nucleotides match TRBD2. The germline gives CDR1 LNHDA, CDR2 SQIVND (reference sequence). This CDR3 spans 16 amino acids. The V segment lost 0 bases and the J segment 7 bases; nucleotides outside the gene matches: 8. This CDR3 is CASSIDRAGGTNEQFF. CDR3 DNA: TGTGCCAGTAGTATAGATCGGGCGGGAGGAACGAATGAGCAGTTCTTC.

This chain links TRBV6-2 or TRBV6-3 with TRBJ1-6, with 7 bases matching TRBD1. Germline assignment: CDR1 MNHEY and CDR2 SVGEGT. CDR3 size: 15 residues. V dropped 3 bases and J dropped 7; count of bases not matched to a gene: 6. The CDR3 DNA sequence: TGTGCCAGCAGTTATTGGGACAGCCAAAATTCACCCCTCCACTTT. This sequence encodes CASSYWDSQNSPLHF.

In its sample, this clonotype was seen a few times. The chain recombines TRBV6-1 with TRBJ1-6, with no clear D. This CDR3 is built from 22 residues. Germline CDR1 and CDR2: MNHNS and SASEGT. Trimming stripped 5 bases from V and 0 bases from J, with 29 bases between. This chain's CDR3 is CASSPRRGTMRTKSSYNSPLHF. The CDR3, as DNA: TGTGCCAGCAGTCCCAGACGTGGAACGATGAGGACCAAAAGCTCCTATAATTCACCCCTCCACTTT.

J is TRBJ2-1 and V is TRBV28, with 11 bases that match TRBD2. With 6 bases clipped from V and 8 bases from J, the junction kept 6 bases outside the gene matches. Per germline, CDR1 MDHEN and CDR2 SYDVKM. The CDR3 sequence is 14 residues long. The CDR3 spells CASSPLAGGYEQFF. The CDR3, as DNA: TGTGCCAGCAGCCCCCTAGCGGGAGGCTATGAGCAGTTCTTC.

This clonotype showed up just a few times. The gene calls are TRBV28 and TRBJ1-6; no reliable D call. V shed 2 bases and J shed 9 bases, with 14 bases lying between them. Germline V gene sequence: CDR1 MDHEN, CDR2 SYDVKM. CDR3 length equals 15 residues. CDR3 amino acids: CASSLKPDGFSPLHF. In DNA, the CDR3 is TGTGCCAGCAGTTTAAAACCTGACGGGTTTTCACCCCTCCACTTT.

This clonotype has ten or more counts. The CDR3 region is CASSPKRIDTEAFF. The DNA of the CDR3 is TGTGCCAGCAGCCCAAAACGGATAGACACTGAAGCTTTCTTT. J is TRBJ1-1 and V is TRBV7-8; no clear D gene. The CDR3 is 14 amino acids. CDR1 is SGHVS and CDR2 is FQNEAQ in the germline V gene. Trimming shortened V by 5 bases and J by 3 bases, and 13 bases separated the two germline ends.

The chain employs TRBV11-2 and TRBJ2-3; 10 nucleotides align to TRBD2. V lost 2 bases, J lost 3 bases, and 5 bases stayed unmatched. Germline V gene data show CDR1 as SGHAT and CDR2 as FQNNGV. The CDR3 is 16 residues long. CDR3: CASSLRASGGTDTQYF. The CDR3 DNA reads TGTGCCAGCAGCTTACGGGCTAGCGGGGGAACAGATACGCAGTATTTT.

The V and J genes are TRBV24-1 and TRBJ2-3; no reliable D call. The CDR3 length is 16 residues. Per germline, CDR1 KGHDR and CDR2 SFDVKD. V was cut by 3 bases and J by 2 bases, with 14 bases left in between. The CDR3 spells CATSDPATTVTDTQYF. CDR3 in DNA: TGTGCCACCAGTGATCCCGCGACAACGGTCACAGATACGCAGTATTTT.

Only a few counts were recorded for this clonotype. The chain uses TRBV6-1 and TRBJ2-7; D could derive from TRBD1 or TRBD2 (5 bases each). This CDR3 spans 15 amino acids. V lost 6 bases and J 0 bases, leaving 15 bases between the germline ends. Germline V lookup: CDR1 MNHNS, CDR2 SASEGT. CDR3 DNA: TGTGCCAGCAGAAAGGGACCGACGATCTCCTACGAGCAGTACTTC. The encoded protein is CASRKGPTISYEQYF.

This clonotype has at least ten counts. The chain recombines TRBV2 with TRBJ1-1, with unresolved D. The V end lost 6 bases, the J end lost 5 bases, and 16 bases lay between the germline ends. The germline gives CDR1 SNHLY, CDR2 FYNNEI. The CDR3 contains 14 residues. CDR3 sequence: CASSLARGSTEAFF. In nucleotides, the CDR3 is TGTGCCAGCAGCCTGGCCCGGGGAAGTACTGAAGCTTTCTTT.

This clonotype appeared many times. The V and J genes are TRBV27 and TRBJ2-5, with TRBD2 identical over 10 bases. In germline, CDR1 is MNHEY, CDR2 SMNVEV (reference sequence). J was trimmed by 5 bases and V by 5 bases; bases with no gene match: 5. The CDR3 covers 14 residues. CDR3: CASSPSGLAETQYF. The CDR3 DNA reads TGTGCCAGCAGTCCGTCGGGACTAGCGGAGACCCAGTACTTC.

This clonotype was counted ten times or more. The gene calls are TRBV6-1 and TRBJ1-2; the match to TRBD1 covers 9 bases. The germline CDR1 and CDR2 sequences are MNHNS and SASEGT. J gave up 9 bases and V 2 bases, and 10 bases lay outside the gene matches. The CDR3 extends over 15 amino acids. The CDR3 loop is CASSERRQGESSYTF. The CDR3 nucleotides read TGTGCCAGCAGTGAAAGGAGACAGGGGGAGTCTAGCTACACCTTC.

This clonotype was seen repeatedly, ten times or more. The rearrangement links TRBV7-9 to TRBJ2-7, with 7 bases fitting TRBD2. CDR1 is SEHNR and CDR2 is FQNEAQ in the germline V gene (reference sequence). This CDR3 comprises 15 residues. Trimming removed 1 base from V and 2 bases from J; junction bases left unmatched: 5. The CDR3: CASSLGLAVTYEQYF. DNA of the CDR3: TGTGCCAGCAGCTTAGGGCTAGCGGTGACCTACGAGCAGTACTTC.

This clonotype was detected many times. V and J are TRBV7-2 and TRBJ2-7; D perhaps matches TRBD1 (5 bases). CDR1 is SGHTA, CDR2 FQGNSA, per germline. The CDR3 runs 13 residues. Trimming took 5 bases from V and 0 from J, leaving 8 bases between them. CDR3 protein: CASSMDISYEQYF. CDR3 coding DNA: TGTGCCAGCAGCATGGACATCTCCTACGAGCAGTACTTC.

This clonotype has ten or more counts. This sequence joins TRBV12-3 or TRBV12-4 and TRBJ2-5; a weak D match, TRBD1 (6 bases). With 6 bases removed from V and 2 bases from J, the gap between germline ends came to 13 bases. The CDR3 contains 14 residues. In DNA form, the CDR3 reads TGTGCCAGCAGCACAGGGACCTTACAAGAGACCCAGTACTTC. It specifies CASSTGTLQETQYF.

This clonotype came up many times. The chain combines TRBV6-1 with TRBJ2-7, with 12 bases lining up with TRBD1. In germline, CDR1 is MNHNS, CDR2 SASEGT. With 10 bases clipped from V and 6 bases from J, the junction kept 4 bases outside the gene matches. The CDR3 is made up of 12 amino acids. The CDR3 loop reads CATGQGAAEQYF. CDR3 bases: TGTGCCACGGGACAGGGGGCCGCCGAGCAGTACTTC.

The gene calls are TRBV12-3 or TRBV12-4 and TRBJ2-2; 8 bases fit TRBD1. The CDR3 spans 19 residues. V shed 3 bases and J 2 bases; nucleotides not matched to a gene: 14. CDR3 in DNA: TGTGCCAGCAGTTTTCGGAGGGTTGGGACAGGAGAAAACACCGGGGAGCTGTTTTTT. As protein: CASSFRRVGTGENTGELFF.